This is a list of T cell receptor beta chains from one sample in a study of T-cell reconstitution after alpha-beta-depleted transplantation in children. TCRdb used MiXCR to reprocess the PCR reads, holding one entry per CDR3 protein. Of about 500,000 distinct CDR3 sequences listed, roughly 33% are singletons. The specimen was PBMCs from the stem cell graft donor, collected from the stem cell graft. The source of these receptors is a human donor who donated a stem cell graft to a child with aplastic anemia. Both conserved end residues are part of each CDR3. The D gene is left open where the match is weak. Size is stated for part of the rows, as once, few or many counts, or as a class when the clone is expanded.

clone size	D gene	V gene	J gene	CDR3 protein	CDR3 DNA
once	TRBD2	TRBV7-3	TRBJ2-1	CASSSRSRGLAGAQFF	TGTGCCAGCAGCTCTCGCTCCCGCGGACTAGCGGGAGCTCAGTTCTTC
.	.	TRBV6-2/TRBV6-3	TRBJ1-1	CASSPTKGTAFF	TGTGCCAGCAGCCCCACCAAGGGTACGGCTTTCTTT
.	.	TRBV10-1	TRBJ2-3	CASSESAGETDTQYF	TGCGCCAGCAGTGAGTCCGCGGGCGAAACAGATACGCAGTATTTT
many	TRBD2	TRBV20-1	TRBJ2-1	CSASAAGVVNEQFF	TGCAGTGCCTCGGCGGCGGGAGTAGTCAATGAGCAGTTCTTC
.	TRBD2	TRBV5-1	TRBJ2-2	CASSSLAGFVAGELFF	TGCGCCAGCAGCTCACTAGCGGGGTTTGTGGCCGGGGAGCTGTTTTTT
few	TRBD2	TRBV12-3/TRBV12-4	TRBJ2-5	CASSPLELAYETQYF	TGTGCCAGCAGTCCCCTAGAACTAGCGTACGAGACCCAGTACTTC
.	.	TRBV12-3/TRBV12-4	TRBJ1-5	CASSVNRKPQHF	TGTGCCAGCTCGGTCAATCGCAAACCCCAGCATTTT
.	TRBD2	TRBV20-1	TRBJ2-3	CSALSEGLAGDSTDTQYF	TGCAGTGCCTTATCAGAGGGACTAGCGGGAGATAGCACAGATACGCAGTATTTT
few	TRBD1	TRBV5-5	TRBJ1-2	CASSHTTGPGYTF	TGTGCCAGCAGCCACACGACAGGGCCAGGCTACACCTTC
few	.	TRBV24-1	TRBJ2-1	CATSDLGPGADEQFF	TGTGCCACCAGTGATTTGGGGCCAGGGGCCGATGAGCAGTTCTTC
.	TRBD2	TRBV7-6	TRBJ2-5	CASSRTSGITKETQYF	TGTGCCAGCAGCCGGACTAGCGGCATTACGAAAGAGACCCAGTACTTC
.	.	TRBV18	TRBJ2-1	CASSPTQASNNEQFF	TGTGCCAGCTCACCCACCCAGGCCAGCAACAATGAGCAGTTCTTC
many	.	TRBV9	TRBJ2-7	CASSVGWGDYEQYF	TGTGCCAGCAGCGTAGGATGGGGTGACTACGAGCAGTACTTC
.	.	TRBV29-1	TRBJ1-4	CSVMGRGTDNEKLFF	TGCAGCGTTATGGGACGAGGGACTGATAATGAAAAACTGTTTTTT
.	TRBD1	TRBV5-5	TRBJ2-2	CASRTGQGAPGKLFF	TGTGCCAGCAGAACGGGACAGGGTGCCCCCGGGAAGCTGTTTTTT
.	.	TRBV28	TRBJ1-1	CASTLWGGEAFF	TGTGCCAGCACCCTATGGGGGGGTGAAGCTTTCTTT
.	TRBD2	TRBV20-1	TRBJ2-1	CSARESGRAWNEQFF	TGCAGTGCTAGAGAGAGCGGGAGGGCCTGGAATGAGCAGTTCTTC
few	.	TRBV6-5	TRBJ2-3	CASSYRQDTDTQYF	TGTGCCAGCAGTTACCGGCAGGACACAGATACGCAGTATTTT
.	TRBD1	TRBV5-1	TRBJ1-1	CASSSRTGSYTEAFF	TGCGCCAGCAGCTCACGGACAGGGTCGTACACTGAAGCTTTCTTT
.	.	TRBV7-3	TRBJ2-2	CASSLRLPGQAIYYTGELFF	TGTGCCAGCAGCCTAAGGCTTCCAGGGCAAGCGATTTACTACACCGGGGAGCTGTTTTTT
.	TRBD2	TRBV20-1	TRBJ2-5	CSASRPAGGTQYF	TGCAGTGCGAGCAGGCCCGCGGGGGGGACCCAGTACTTC
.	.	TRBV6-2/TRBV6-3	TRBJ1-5	CASTQGIQPQHF	TGTGCCAGCACCCAAGGGATTCAGCCCCAGCATTTT
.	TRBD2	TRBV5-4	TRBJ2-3	CASSIGLAGVGEDTQYF	TGTGCCAGCAGCATCGGACTAGCGGGAGTAGGTGAAGATACGCAGTATTTT
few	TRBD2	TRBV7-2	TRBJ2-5	CASNSGNQETQYF	TGTGCCAGCAATAGCGGGAACCAAGAGACCCAGTACTTC
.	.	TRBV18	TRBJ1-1	CASSPSKGGNTEAFF	TGTGCCAGCTCACCCTCCAAGGGGGGGAACACTGAAGCTTTCTTT
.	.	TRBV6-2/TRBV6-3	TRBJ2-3	CASRGGTTDTQYF	TGTGCCAGCAGGGGCGGAACCACAGATACGCAGTATTTT
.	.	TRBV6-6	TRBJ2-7	CASSYTEAPEQYF	TGTGCCAGCAGTTACACAGAAGCCCCCGAGCAGTACTTC
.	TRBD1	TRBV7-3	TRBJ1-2	CASSPTDRDHSTF	TGTGCCAGCAGCCCCACCGACAGGGATCATTCCACCTTC
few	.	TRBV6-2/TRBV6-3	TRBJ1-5	CASGTGHQPQHF	TGTGCCAGCGGTACAGGGCATCAGCCCCAGCATTTT
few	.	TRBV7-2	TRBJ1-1	CASSLERERSAFF	TGTGCCAGCAGCTTAGAAAGGGAGCGCTCGGCTTTCTTT
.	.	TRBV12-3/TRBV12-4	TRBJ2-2	CASRFGGPGELFF	TGTGCCAGCAGATTCGGTGGGCCCGGGGAGCTGTTTTTT
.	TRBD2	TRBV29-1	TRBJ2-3	CTHGRSDTDTQYF	TGCACCCACGGGAGGAGTGACACAGATACGCAGTATTTT
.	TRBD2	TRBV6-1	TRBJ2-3	CASSEALTSGYTDTQYF	TGTGCCAGCAGTGAAGCGCTAACTAGCGGATACACAGATACGCAGTATTTT
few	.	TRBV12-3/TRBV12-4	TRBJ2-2	CASSATGFTGELFF	TGTGCCAGCAGTGCCACAGGGTTCACCGGGGAGCTGTTTTTT
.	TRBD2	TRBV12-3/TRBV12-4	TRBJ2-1	CASRAGLAGSVEQFF	TGTGCCAGCAGGGCGGGACTAGCGGGATCGGTTGAGCAGTTCTTC
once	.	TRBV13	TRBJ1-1	CASSSREPEAFF	TGTGCCAGCAGCTCCCGGGAGCCTGAAGCTTTCTTT
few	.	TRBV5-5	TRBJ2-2	CASSFGIGELFF	TGTGCCAGCAGCTTCGGGATCGGGGAGCTGTTTTTT
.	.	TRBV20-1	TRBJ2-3	CSAKGEPNTQYF	TGCAGTGCTAAGGGGGAACCGAATACGCAGTATTTT
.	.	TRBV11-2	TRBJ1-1	CASSLEAGRPHTEAFF	TGTGCCAGCAGCTTAGAGGCCGGGAGGCCACACACTGAAGCTTTCTTT
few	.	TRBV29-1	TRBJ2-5	CSVHGETQYF	TGCAGCGTCCACGGGGAGACCCAGTACTTC
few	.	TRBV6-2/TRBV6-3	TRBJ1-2	CASSYEGLSYGYTF	TGTGCCAGCAGTTACGAGGGACTGAGCTATGGCTACACCTTC
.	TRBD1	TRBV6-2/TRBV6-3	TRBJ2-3	CASRAGDRGRDTQYF	TGTGCCAGCAGGGCCGGGGACAGGGGGAGAGATACGCAGTATTTT
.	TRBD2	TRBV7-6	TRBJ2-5	CASSLRVSGRGSLRETQYF	TGTGCCAGCAGCTTACGTGTTAGCGGGAGGGGAAGCCTACGGGAGACCCAGTACTTC
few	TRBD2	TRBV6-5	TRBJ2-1	CASSFPGLAGEGRQFF	TGTGCCAGCAGTTTTCCGGGACTAGCGGGGGAGGGTAGGCAGTTCTTC
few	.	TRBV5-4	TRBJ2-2	CASSTWTEHTGELFF	TGTGCCAGCAGCACCTGGACAGAGCACACCGGGGAGCTGTTTTTT
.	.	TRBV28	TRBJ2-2	CASSLNSGELFF	TGTGCCAGCAGCTTAAACTCCGGGGAGCTGTTTTTT
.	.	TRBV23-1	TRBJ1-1	CASTSIRLVYTEAFF	TGCGCCAGCACCTCAATCAGGCTGGTGTACACTGAAGCTTTCTTT
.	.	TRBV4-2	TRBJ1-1	CASSDRGKQGWAEAFF	TGTGCCAGCAGCGATCGGGGGAAACAGGGTTGGGCTGAAGCTTTCTTT
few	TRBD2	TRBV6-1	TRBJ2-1	CASKSPSRAGKHNEQFF	TGTGCCAGCAAATCGCCTTCCCGAGCGGGAAAGCACAATGAGCAGTTCTTC
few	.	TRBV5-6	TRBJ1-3	CASSLAGSGNTIYF	TGTGCCAGCAGCTTGGCCGGCTCTGGAAACACCATATATTTT
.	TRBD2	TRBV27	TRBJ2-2	CASTFSGRRTGELFF	TGTGCCAGCACCTTTAGCGGGCGGAGGACCGGGGAGCTGTTTTTT
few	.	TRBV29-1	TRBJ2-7	CSVAGGYEQYF	TGCAGCGTTGCGGGCGGCTACGAGCAGTACTTC
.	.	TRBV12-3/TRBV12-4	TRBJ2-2	CASNRGVAGELFF	TGTGCCAGCAATAGGGGGGTCGCCGGGGAGCTGTTTTTT